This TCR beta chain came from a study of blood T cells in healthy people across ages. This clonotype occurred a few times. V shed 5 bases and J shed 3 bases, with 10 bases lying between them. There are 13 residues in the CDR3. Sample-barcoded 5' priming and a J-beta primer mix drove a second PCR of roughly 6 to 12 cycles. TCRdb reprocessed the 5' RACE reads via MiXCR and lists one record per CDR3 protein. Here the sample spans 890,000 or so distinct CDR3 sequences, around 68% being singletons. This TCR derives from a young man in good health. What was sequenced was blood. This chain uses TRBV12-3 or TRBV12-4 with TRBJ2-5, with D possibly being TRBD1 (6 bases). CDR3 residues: CASSTRQEETQYF. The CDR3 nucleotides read TGTGCCAGCAGTACACGACAGGAAGAGACCCAGTACTTC.